Here is one T cell receptor beta chain with its context. No antigen is known for it. The sample has other DNA sequences that encode this CDR3 too. The entry originates in a study of a mutant IDH1 vaccine in newly diagnosed glioma. Study at large: In weeks 1, 3, 5, 7, 11, 15, 19 and 23, patients were immunized, eight times in all. General study points: Seemingly, pseudoprogression had no relation to changes in the top peripheral T cell clonotypes.

The table came from immunoSEQ multiplex PCR; TCRdb's copy has only in-frame clones and leaves some out. The table lists almost 30,000 clones, 87% of them singletons. Germline V gives CDR1 MNHNS, CDR2 SASEGT. The length of the CDR3 is 15 residues. Trimming removed 0 bases at V and 7 bases at J, with 13 bases between. The time point was: week 5, during vaccination. In the vaccine, a single dose held 300 ug of the mutant IDH1 20-mer peptide, along with topical imiquimod. The sequence was collected from a woman in her forties with glioma. Some clones in this sample may be carry-over from other donors' samples. The V call is TRBV6-1, the J call TRBJ1-5; D is undetermined. Sequences were derived from peripheral blood mononuclear cells (PBMCs), sampled from a glioma patient whose treatment included an IDH1 peptide vaccine. CDR3 coding DNA: TGTGCCAGCAGTGAAGCAGACCCCGGAAGGCAGCCCCAGCATTTT. Protein sequence: CASSEADPGRQPQHF.